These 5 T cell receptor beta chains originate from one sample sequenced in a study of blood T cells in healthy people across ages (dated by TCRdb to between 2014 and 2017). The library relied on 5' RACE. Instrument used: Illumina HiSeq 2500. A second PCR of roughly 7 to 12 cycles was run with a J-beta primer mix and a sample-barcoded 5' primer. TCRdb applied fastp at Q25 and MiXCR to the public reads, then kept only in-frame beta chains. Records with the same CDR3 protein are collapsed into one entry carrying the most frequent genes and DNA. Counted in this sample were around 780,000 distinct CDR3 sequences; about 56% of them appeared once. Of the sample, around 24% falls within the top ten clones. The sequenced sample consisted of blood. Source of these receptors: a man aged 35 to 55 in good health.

CDR3 loop: CASSPVGGAIDEQFF. The CDR3 DNA sequence: TGTGCCAGCAGCCCGGTCGGGGGGGCCATCGATGAGCAGTTCTTC. The V and J genes are TRBV7-3 and TRBJ2-1; TRBD2 matches at 8 bases. Germline lookup yields CDR1 SGHTA and CDR2 FQGTGA. The trim removed 5 bases at V and 8 bases at J, leaving 11 bases unmatched. There are 15 residues in the CDR3. Full variable domain (remainder filled in from reference TRBV7-3 and TRBJ2-1): GAGVSQTPSNKVTEKGKYVELRCDPISGHTALYWYRQSLGQGPEFLIYFQGTGAADDSGLPNDRFFAVRPEGSVSTLKIQRTERGDSAVYLCASSPVGGAIDEQFFGPGTRLTVL.

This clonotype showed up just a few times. Here the CDR3 DNA reads TGTGCCAGCACGGGCGCTAGCGCGTCGGGGGAGCAGTACTTC. As protein: CASTGASASGEQYF. The chain links TRBV6-2 or TRBV6-3 to TRBJ2-7; possibly TRBD2 for D (6 bases). The CDR3 spans 14 residues. Germline loops: CDR1 MNHEY, CDR2 SVGEGT. Trimming stripped 7 bases from V and 7 bases from J, with 20 bases between.

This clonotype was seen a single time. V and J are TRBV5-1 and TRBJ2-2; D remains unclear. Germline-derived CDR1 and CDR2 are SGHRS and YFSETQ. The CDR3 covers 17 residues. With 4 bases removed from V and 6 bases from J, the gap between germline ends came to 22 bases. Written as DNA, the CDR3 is TGCGCCAGCAGCGCCGACGGGCCGCCGTGGCCGGCCGGGGAGCTGTTTTTT. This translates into CASSADGPPWPAGELFF. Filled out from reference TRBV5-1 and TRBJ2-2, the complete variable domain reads KAGVTQTPRYLIKTRGQQVTLSCSPISGHRSVSWYQQTPGQGLQFLFEYFSETQRNKGNFPGRFSGRQFSNSRSEMNVSTLELGDSALYLCASSADGPPWPAGELFFGEGSRLTVL.

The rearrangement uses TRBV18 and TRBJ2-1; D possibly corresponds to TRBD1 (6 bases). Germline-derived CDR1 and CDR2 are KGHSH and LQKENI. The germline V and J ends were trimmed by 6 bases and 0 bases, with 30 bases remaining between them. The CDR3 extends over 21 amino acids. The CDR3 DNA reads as TGTGCCAGCTCCCCAAACAGGGTCCCGGCAATGAAGAAAAGCTCCTACAATGAGCAGTTCTTC. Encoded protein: CASSPNRVPAMKKSSYNEQFF.

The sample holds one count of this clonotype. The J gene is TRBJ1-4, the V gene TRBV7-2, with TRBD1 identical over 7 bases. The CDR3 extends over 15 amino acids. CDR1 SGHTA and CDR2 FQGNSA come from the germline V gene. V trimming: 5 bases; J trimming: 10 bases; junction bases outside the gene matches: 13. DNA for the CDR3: TGTGCCAGCAGCATAGAAAGCGGGACAGCGGGAAAACTGTTTTTT. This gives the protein CASSIESGTAGKLFF.